Following are 25 T cell receptor beta chains from one sample sequenced in a study of cytomegalovirus exposure and HLA in healthy donors. Use of 60 Vbeta and 13 Jbeta primers characterized the PCR. Generated by immunoSEQ multiplex PCR, the TCRdb table keeps only in-frame clones and is missing some. The data contain approximately 140,000 clones, more than 65% of them singletons. The sequenced sample consisted of PBMCs. Source of these receptors: a woman aged 60-75 years in good health and CMV-seropositive.

This chain links TRBV29-1 with TRBJ1-5; possible D gene TRBD1, 5 bases. Per the germline V gene, CDR1 is SQVTM and CDR2 is ANQGSEA. The CDR3 covers 14 residues. V dropped 6 bases and J dropped 1 base, with 13 bases sitting between them. The CDR3 nucleotides read TGCAGCGTATCCGGGGGTTTAAGCAATCAGCCCCAGCATTTT. Protein sequence: CSVSGGLSNQPQHF.

J is TRBJ2-1 and V is TRBV7-9; maybe TRBD2 (7 bases). The CDR3 totals 15 residues. Germline CDR1 is SEHNR and CDR2 is FQNEAQ (reference sequence). V shed 1 base and J shed 10 bases, with 17 bases lying between them. Written as DNA, the CDR3 is TGTGCCAGCAGCTTAGTTGGGGGGGCCTTTGCCGAGCAGTTCTTC. This sequence encodes CASSLVGGAFAEQFF.

This clone appeared a few times. This chain links TRBV5-1 with TRBJ2-3; D possibly corresponds to TRBD1 (6 bases). This CDR3 region has 15 residues. Germline V gives CDR1 SGHRS, CDR2 YFSETQ. V was trimmed by 2 bases and J by 3 bases, leaving 13 bases between them. This CDR3 reads CASSFQGTGTDTQYF. In DNA, the CDR3 is TGCGCCAGCAGCTTTCAGGGGACGGGTACAGATACGCAGTATTTT. The full variable domain, with the rest looked up from reference TRBV5-1 and TRBJ2-3, is KAGVTQTPRYLIKTRGQQVTLSCSPISGHRSVSWYQQTPGQGLQFLFEYFSETQRNKGNFPGRFSGRQFSNSRSEMNVSTLELGDSALYLCASSFQGTGTDTQYFGPGTRLTVL.

The chain links TRBV29-1 to TRBJ1-5; D not certain. Trimming cost V 6 bases and J 1 base, with 16 bases left between them. The CDR3 has 15 amino acids. Per the germline V gene, CDR1 is SQVTM and CDR2 is ANQGSEA. The CDR3 bases are TGCAGCGTCATCTCGGGGTTGGGCAGCAATCAGCCCCAGCATTTT. Its translation is CSVISGLGSNQPQHF.

V usage is TRBV18 and J usage is TRBJ1-5; 8 bases map to TRBD1. This CDR3 has 16 residues. Trimming cost V 4 bases and J 2 bases; bases outside gene matches: 7. Per germline, CDR1 KGHSH and CDR2 LQKENI. The CDR3 sequence: CASSLGQGSRNQPQHF. The CDR3 coding sequence is TGTGCCAGCTCACTCGGACAGGGAAGCCGCAATCAGCCCCAGCATTTT.

The V call is TRBV5-4, the J call TRBJ2-4; 10 bases fit TRBD2. Looked up from germline, CDR1 is SGHNT and CDR2 is YYREEE (reference sequence). The CDR3 covers 20 residues. After removal of 4 bases from V and 0 bases from J, the junction contained 16 bases not matched to a gene. CDR3 in amino acids: CASSLRGGLAGVLAKNIQYF. CDR3 DNA sequence: TGTGCCAGCAGCCTACGTGGGGGGCTAGCGGGGGTACTAGCCAAAAACATTCAGTACTTC.

The chain employs TRBV13 and TRBJ2-6; D is unresolved. This CDR3 has 14 residues. Germline assignment: CDR1 PRHDT and CDR2 FYEKMQ (reference sequence). With 5 bases removed from V and 0 bases from J, the gap between germline ends came to 5 bases. The CDR3 reads CASSVSSGANVLTF. DNA of the CDR3: TGTGCCAGCAGCGTATCCTCTGGGGCCAACGTCCTGACTTTC.

CDR3 amino acids: CASSFGPTGENGYTF. The CDR3 DNA follows: TGTGCCAGCAGCTTCGGACCGACAGGGGAAAATGGCTACACCTTC. V gene TRBV7-3 combines with J gene TRBJ1-2; 8 nucleotides line up with TRBD1. Germline trimming cut 3 bases from V and 6 bases from J; bases unmatched to any gene: 9. This CDR3 contains 15 residues. From germline, CDR1 is SGHTA and CDR2 FQGTGA.

The sample holds one count of this clone. V and J are TRBV27 and TRBJ1-2; D perhaps matches TRBD1 (5 bases). CDR1 MNHEY and CDR2 SMNVEV come from the germline V gene (reference sequence). V was shortened by 5 bases and J by 4 bases, with 14 bases between the two germline ends. The length of the CDR3 is 14 residues. The CDR3 reads CASSPDRAGYGYTF. The CDR3 DNA sequence: TGTGCCAGCAGTCCTGACAGAGCTGGCTATGGCTACACCTTC.

The CDR3 is CASGRGYMNTEAFF. Here the CDR3 DNA reads TGTGCCAGCGGCAGGGGGTACATGAACACTGAAGCTTTCTTT. This chain uses TRBV11-1 with TRBJ1-1, with 7 nucleotides matching TRBD1. The CDR3 contains 14 residues. Germline-derived CDR1 and CDR2 are SGHAT and FQDESV (reference sequence). After removal of 8 bases from V and 0 bases from J, the junction contained 6 bases not matched to a gene.

The rearrangement links TRBV5-1 to TRBJ1-2; a weak D match, TRBD1 (5 bases). Deletions cut 1 base from V and 7 bases from J, with 17 bases between. CDR3 length: 15 amino acids. Looked up from germline, CDR1 is SGHRS and CDR2 is YFSETQ. The chain's CDR3 is CASSLTTGASGGYTF. The CDR3 region has the DNA TGCGCCAGCAGCTTGACAACAGGCGCGTCAGGTGGCTACACCTTC.

The chain uses TRBV7-9 and TRBJ2-1; 11 bases are shared with TRBD2. V dropped 5 bases and J dropped 6; count of bases not matched to a gene: 9. CDR1 is SEHNR, CDR2 FQNEAQ, per germline (reference sequence). The CDR3 totals 16 residues. The CDR3: CASSPPGLAAVNEQFF. The CDR3 nucleotides read TGTGCCAGCAGCCCCCCGGGACTAGCGGCGGTCAATGAGCAGTTCTTC.

The rearrangement links TRBV5-1 to TRBJ2-5; 8 positions agree with TRBD1. Trimming took 0 bases from V and 4 from J; bases not matched to a gene: 5. CDR3 size: 15 residues. Germline V CDR1 and CDR2: SGHRS, YFSETQ. The CDR3 nucleotides are TGCGCCAGCAGCTTGGCCCCAGGGGGCGCAGAGACCCAGTACTTC. Its translation: CASSLAPGGAETQYF.

The rearrangement links TRBV18 to TRBJ1-1; the D is unclear. The CDR3 has 14 residues. The V gene lost 8 bases and the J gene lost 1 base, with 14 bases spanning the gap. Germline V CDR1 and CDR2: KGHSH, LQKENI. CDR3 DNA: TGTGCCAGCCAAAATGTCGGGTCGAACACTGAAGCTTTCTTT. This codes for CASQNVGSNTEAFF. The full variable domain, in which reference TRBV18 and TRBJ1-1 provide the parts outside the CDR3, is NAGVMQNPRHLVRRRGQEARLRCSPMKGHSHVYWYRQLPEEGLKFMVYLQKENIIDESGMPKERFSAEFPKEGPSILRIQQVVRGDSAAYFCASQNVGSNTEAFFGQGTRLTVV.

The chain recombines TRBV7-8 with TRBJ2-7; 7 bases agree with TRBD2. This CDR3 has 14 amino acids. Trimming removed 0 bases from V and 3 bases from J; junction bases left unmatched: 2. Germline V gene data show CDR1 as SGHVS and CDR2 as FQNEAQ. CDR3 in DNA: TGTGCCAGCAGCTTAGCGGGGGGGAACTACGAGCAGTACTTC. Amino acid sequence: CASSLAGGNYEQYF.

The V gene is TRBV7-2, the J gene TRBJ1-1; 7 nucleotides match TRBD1. Per germline, CDR1 SGHTA and CDR2 FQGNSA. The CDR3 is 15 residues long. Trimming at V came to 5 bases and at J to 6 bases, leaving 12 bases not matched to a gene. The DNA for the CDR3 is TGTGCCAGCAGCGCCAGACAGGGCCAGGGCGCTGAAGCTTTCTTT. Its protein is CASSARQGQGAEAFF.

This clone was detected only once. The chain carries TRBV9 and TRBJ1-5, with D maybe TRBD1 (5 bases). CDR3 length: 15 amino acids. The germline V gene has CDR1 SGDLS and CDR2 YYNGEE. V lost 3 bases and J lost 0, with 10 bases in between. In nucleotides, the CDR3 is TGTGCCAGCAGCGGACAAGGGGATAGCAATCAGCCCCAGCATTTT. Translating it yields CASSGQGDSNQPQHF.

The chain links TRBV7-9 to TRBJ2-7, with 11 bases identical to TRBD2. TRBJ2-5 matches the DNA end more closely, so the J call is doubtful. The CDR3 runs to 14 residues. The germline gives CDR1 SEHNR, CDR2 FQNEAQ (reference sequence). Here the CDR3 reads CASSPGLAAETQYF. The CDR3 DNA reads TGTGCCAGCAGCCCGGGACTAGCGGCGGAGACCCAGTACTTC.

The chain couples TRBV5-1 to TRBJ2-2; perhaps TRBD1 as D (5 bases). CDR1 is SGHRS and CDR2 is YFSETQ in the germline V gene. V shed 4 bases and J shed 2 bases, with 9 bases lying between them. This CDR3 has 14 amino acids. CDR3 in amino acids: CASSPDINTGELFF. The CDR3 bases are TGCGCCAGCAGCCCGGACATCAACACCGGGGAGCTGTTTTTT. Supplemented by reference TRBV5-1 and TRBJ2-2, the full variable domain reads KAGVTQTPRYLIKTRGQQVTLSCSPISGHRSVSWYQQTPGQGLQFLFEYFSETQRNKGNFPGRFSGRQFSNSRSEMNVSTLELGDSALYLCASSPDINTGELFFGEGSRLTVL.

V usage is TRBV19 and J usage is TRBJ1-5; TRBD1 matches 7 bases. Looked up from germline, CDR1 is LNHDA and CDR2 is SQIVND (reference sequence). The CDR3 covers 18 residues. V shed 2 bases and J 6 bases; nucleotides not matched to a gene: 16. The CDR3 is CASSIKGQDVRGGQPQHF. In nucleotides, the CDR3 is TGTGCCAGTAGTATAAAAGGACAGGACGTAAGGGGAGGTCAGCCCCAGCATTTT.

The gene calls are TRBV5-5 and TRBJ2-1; 8 bases fit TRBD2. Germline V gene lookup returns CDR1 SGHKS and CDR2 YYEKEE (reference sequence). This CDR3 has 14 amino acids. The J segment lost 9 bases and the V segment lost 1 base, leaving 6 bases of the junction unmatched. The CDR3 loop reads CASSLSGGSGEQFF. In DNA, the CDR3 is TGTGCCAGCAGCTTGTCGGGGGGGTCCGGTGAGCAGTTCTTC.

This sequence joins TRBV4-1 and TRBJ2-2, with 9 bases fitting TRBD1. This CDR3 has 16 amino acids. Unmatched junction bases numbered 9, after V lost 5 bases and J lost 5 bases. Germline CDR1 and CDR2: MGHRA and YSYEKL. The CDR3 spells CASSAPRTGDTGELFF. The CDR3 DNA sequence: TGCGCCAGCAGCGCCCCAAGGACAGGGGATACCGGGGAGCTGTTTTTT.

As for this clone: The same CDR3 arises from other DNA sequences in this sample as well. This sequence joins TRBV18 and TRBJ1-1; D call uncertain. Germline-derived CDR1 and CDR2 are KGHSH and LQKENI. The V end was cut by 2 bases, the J end by 0 bases, with 4 bases between. The CDR3 totals 13 residues. The DNA of the CDR3 is TGTGCCAGCTCACCAGCAGTGAACACTGAAGCTTTCTTT. It yields the protein CASSPAVNTEAFF. The full variable domain, rest sourced from reference TRBV18 and TRBJ1-1, is NAGVMQNPRHLVRRRGQEARLRCSPMKGHSHVYWYRQLPEEGLKFMVYLQKENIIDESGMPKERFSAEFPKEGPSILRIQQVVRGDSAAYFCASSPAVNTEAFFGQGTRLTVV.

This chain links TRBV7-2 with TRBJ1-1; TRBD1 matches at 11 bases. The CDR3 is 19 residues long. Trimming took 0 bases from V and 6 from J; bases not matched to a gene: 15. Germline CDR1 reads SGHTA; CDR2 reads FQGNSA. CDR3 in amino acids: CASSLANLRGTGGDPEAFF. The CDR3 DNA follows: TGTGCCAGCAGCTTAGCTAACCTGAGAGGGACAGGGGGGGATCCTGAAGCTTTCTTT.

This clone was detected once. The CDR3 loop is CASSYRGGGGNTIYF. CDR3 nucleotide sequence: TGTGCCAGCAGTTACCGGGGGGGAGGTGGAAACACCATATATTTT. V gene TRBV6-5 combines with J gene TRBJ1-3; D possibly corresponds to TRBD1 (5 bases). The CDR3 is made up of 15 amino acids. Per germline, CDR1 MNHEY and CDR2 SVGAGI. Trimming stripped 2 bases from V and 3 bases from J, with 11 bases between.